These 13 T cell receptor beta chains originate from one sample sequenced in a study of graft-versus-host responses after intestinal transplantation. Profiling relied on immunoSEQ multiplex PCR, and the TCRdb table lists in-frame clones only, not all of them. The data hold 65,000 to 90,000 clones, with more than 80% observed a single time. For these TCRs, the target antigens are not known. Sequences were derived from unstimulated CD8+ T cells sorted from spleen or lymph node cells, sampled before intestinal transplant. These receptors all stem from a human donor who received an intestinal transplant.

This clone was recorded once. The V gene is TRBV4-1, the J gene TRBJ1-1, with 7 bases matching TRBD1. The germline gives CDR1 MGHRA, CDR2 YSYEKL. This CDR3 contains 15 residues. V gave up 4 bases and J gave up 3 bases; unmatched junction bases: 8. The CDR3 coding sequence is TGCGCCAGCAGCCCCTCACAGGGGCTCCACACTGAAGCTTTCTTT. Translating it yields CASSPSQGLHTEAFF.

The rearrangement uses TRBV29-1 and TRBJ2-2, with TRBD2 matching over 12 bases. CDR3 length: 14 residues. The germline V gene encodes CDR1 SQVTM and CDR2 ANQGSEA. V lost 5 bases, J lost 6 bases, and 4 bases stayed unmatched. The CDR3 here is CSVPSGRAAGELFF. The CDR3 DNA is TGCAGCGTTCCTAGCGGGAGGGCCGCCGGGGAGCTGTTTTTT.

The chain uses TRBV27 and TRBJ2-1; 10 bases fit TRBD2. V lost 5 bases, J lost 2 bases, and 6 bases stayed unmatched. CDR1 and CDR2 from the germline V gene are MNHEY and SMNVEV (reference sequence). CDR3 length: 16 residues. CDR3 bases: TGTGCCAGCAGTCCTCGAGCGGGAGGGGCCTACAATGAGCAGTTCTTC. Its translation: CASSPRAGGAYNEQFF.

The genes are TRBV9 and TRBJ2-3; tentatively, D is TRBD2 (6 bases). With 0 bases removed from V and 0 bases from J, the gap between germline ends came to 11 bases. This CDR3 region has 16 residues. CDR1 and CDR2 from the germline V gene are SGDLS and YYNGEE. The CDR3 region is CASSVGSGTSTDTQYF. The CDR3 nucleotides are TGTGCCAGCAGCGTAGGGTCCGGGACTAGCACAGATACGCAGTATTTT.

The V call is TRBV28, the J call TRBJ1-5; D is uncertain. The germline gives CDR1 MDHEN, CDR2 SYDVKM. V was cut by 6 bases and J by 0 bases, with 18 bases left in between. This CDR3 is built from 17 residues. The CDR3 DNA is TGTGCCAGCAGCCTCCGGGGTTGGTTGGATAGCAATCAGCCCCAGCATTTT. The encoded protein is CASSLRGWLDSNQPQHF. Variable domain in full (rest from reference TRBV28 and TRBJ1-5): DVKVTQSSRYLVKRTGEKVFLECVQDMDHENMFWYRQDPGLGLRLIYFSYDVKMKEKGDIPEGYSVSREKKERFSLILESASTNQTSMYLCASSLRGWLDSNQPQHFGDGTRLSIL.

This rearrangement joins TRBV4-1 to TRBJ1-3; D call uncertain. With 0 bases removed from V and 3 bases from J, the gap between germline ends came to 3 bases. CDR1 is MGHRA and CDR2 is YSYEKL in the germline V gene. CDR3 length equals 13 residues. The CDR3 is CASSQDYGNTIYF. CDR3 DNA: TGCGCCAGCAGCCAAGATTATGGAAACACCATATATTTT.

The CDR3 protein is CASSRGTGVRELFF. The CDR3 DNA is TGTGCCAGCAGCCGGGGGACAGGGGTTAGGGAGCTGTTTTTT. The chain joins TRBV5-4 to TRBJ2-2, with TRBD1 matching 10 bases. Germline V gene sequence: CDR1 SGHNT, CDR2 YYREEE (reference sequence). The CDR3 length is 14 residues. J was trimmed by 9 bases and V by 4 bases; bases with no gene match: 6.

The chain joins TRBV25-1 to TRBJ1-6; no clear D. The CDR3 length is 17 residues. The germline CDR1 and CDR2 sequences are MGHDK and SYGVNS. V lost 5 bases to trimming and J lost 0 bases, with 14 bases between them. As DNA, the CDR3 is TGTGCCAGCAGTCCCGACGGACTGAGCTCCTATAATTCACCCCTCCACTTT. Its translation: CASSPDGLSSYNSPLHF.

The gene calls are TRBV28 and TRBJ2-7, with 11 bases fitting TRBD2. V was pared by 6 bases and J by 4 bases, with 11 bases of the junction left unmatched. This CDR3 region has 16 residues. Germline CDR1 MDHEN, CDR2 SYDVKM. For the CDR3, the DNA is TGTGCCAGCAGCCCGGGACTAGCGGAAGCTCTATACGAGCAGTACTTC. Residues: CASSPGLAEALYEQYF.

The chain is built from TRBV5-4 and TRBJ2-7; tentatively, D is TRBD1 (6 bases). Germline CDR1 and CDR2: SGHNT and YYREEE (reference sequence). V was pared by 4 bases and J by 3 bases, with 17 bases between. The CDR3 contains 15 residues. The CDR3 sequence: CASSLVQGRVYEQYF. DNA for the CDR3: TGTGCCAGCAGCCTTGTCCAGGGGCGCGTCTACGAGCAGTACTTC.

The rearrangement links TRBV4-1 to TRBJ1-2, with D perhaps matching TRBD1 (6 bases). V was clipped by 0 bases and J by 1 base, with 6 bases between them. This CDR3 spans 14 amino acids. Looked up from germline, CDR1 is MGHRA and CDR2 is YSYEKL. CDR3 coding DNA: TGCGCCAGCAGCCAAGACAGGGGTAACTATGGCTACACCTTC. It translates to CASSQDRGNYGYTF.

The rearrangement joins TRBV28 to TRBJ2-1; 11 bases align to TRBD2. V shed 4 bases and J 2 bases; nucleotides not matched to a gene: 4. CDR3 size: 16 residues. Germline loops: CDR1 MDHEN, CDR2 SYDVKM. CDR3 nucleotide sequence: TGTGCCAGCAGTTACACACTAGCGGGAGCCTACAATGAGCAGTTCTTC. Amino acids: CASSYTLAGAYNEQFF.

The chain couples TRBV5-1 to TRBJ2-7; D might be TRBD2 (6 bases). The ends were cut back, 0 bases at V and 3 bases at J, with 19 bases in the middle. The CDR3 covers 17 residues. Germline CDR1 reads SGHRS; CDR2 reads YFSETQ. The CDR3: CASSLDFLGGPNYEQYF. The CDR3 DNA follows: TGCGCCAGCAGCTTGGATTTTCTGGGAGGCCCTAACTACGAGCAGTACTTC.